What follows are 16 T cell receptor beta chains derived from one specimen sequenced in a study of CXCR3-negative and CXCR3-positive naive CD8 T cells (dated by TCRdb to between 2017 and 2020). TCRdb names NextSeq 550 as the instrument used. The Human TCR Profiling Kit (MiLaboratory) was used to prepare UMI-labeled 5' RACE TRB cDNA libraries. TCRdb reanalyzed the reads, keeping one entry per CDR3 protein sequence and omitting DNA. The table for this sample records 100,000 to 150,000 distinct CDR3 sequences. The ten largest account for 0.5% to 0.75% of the sample. General study outcomes and caveats: TRB CDR3s from CXCR3-positive naive cells showed higher hydrophobicity (lower Kidera factor 4), lower energy, and higher strength and volume indices than CXCR3-negative naive cells.

These receptors' targets are unknown. The sample comprised naive CXCR3+ CD8+ T cells from blood. In light of the paper, this sample's cell subset or site label describes: CD45RO-CCR7+CD27+CD95- naive CD8+ T cells expressing CXCR3 (TNR3+). The receptors derive from a human donor in good health. Some clones in this sample may be carry-over from other donors' samples.

This rearrangement joins TRBV5-1 to TRBJ2-5; TCRdb's D call of TRBD2 is untestable without DNA. The length of the CDR3 is 16 residues. Germline assignment: CDR1 SGHRS and CDR2 YFSETQ. The CDR3: CASSPRLAGEQETQYF.

The V gene is TRBV28, the J gene TRBJ2-5; checking the TCRdb D call of TRBD1 is not possible without DNA. Germline-derived CDR1 and CDR2 are MDHEN and SYDVKM. This CDR3 has 14 residues. The CDR3 loop reads CASSLRWGLETQYF.

The CDR3 is CASSQTDDTEAFF. The chain couples TRBV3-1 to TRBJ1-1. CDR1 LGHDT and CDR2 YNNKEL come from the germline V gene (reference sequence). CDR3 length: 13 amino acids.

The chain carries TRBV11-2 and TRBJ2-2. The germline V gene encodes CDR1 SGHAT and CDR2 FQNNGV. The CDR3 is made up of 14 amino acids. CDR3 protein: CASSLGGYTGELFF.

V is TRBV29-1 and J is TRBJ2-5; TCRdb indicates TRBD1, and absent DNA this call remains unverified. Germline CDR1 and CDR2: SQVTM and ANQGSEA. CDR3 length equals 14 residues. CDR3 region: CSVIGWTGEETQYF.

The chain has TRBV12-3 or TRBV12-4 and TRBJ2-7; the TRBD2 assignment by TCRdb is unverifiable without DNA. CDR3 length equals 13 residues. The CDR3 sequence: CASSPSPSGEQYF.

The V call is TRBV5-5, the J call TRBJ2-7; no DNA is available, so the TRBD2 call from TCRdb remains unchecked. The CDR3 is made up of 20 amino acids. CDR1 SGHKS and CDR2 YYEKEE come from the germline V gene (reference sequence). The CDR3 spells CASSLATLNYGTSGSFEQYF.

The V and J genes are TRBV5-6 and TRBJ2-3; TCRdb gives TRBD1 as the D gene, but with no DNA this cannot be confirmed. The CDR3 contains 13 residues. Germline V CDR1 and CDR2: SGHDT, YYEEEE. CDR3 residues: CASSRGRTDTQYF.

This CDR3 is CASGFGQAMFGTDTQYF. The chain is built from TRBV27 and TRBJ2-3; no DNA is available, so the TRBD1 call from TCRdb remains unchecked. The CDR3 sequence is 17 residues long. Germline assignment: CDR1 MNHEY and CDR2 SMNVEV (reference sequence).

This rearrangement joins TRBV12-3 or TRBV12-4 to TRBJ2-7; no DNA is available, so the TRBD1 call from TCRdb remains unchecked. The CDR3 consists of 14 residues. CDR3 sequence reads: CASSQTDSGNEQYF.

The V call is TRBV29-1, the J call TRBJ2-7. This CDR3 region has 12 residues. From germline, CDR1 is SQVTM and CDR2 ANQGSEA. The CDR3 protein is CSVAGDSYEQYF.

This sequence joins TRBV7-9 and TRBJ2-7; TCRdb reports TRBD1, a call that lacks DNA to check it against. The CDR3 is 15 amino acids. The germline V gene has CDR1 SEHNR and CDR2 FQNEAQ (reference sequence). The CDR3 loop is CASSFPGNFGDEQYF.

V gene TRBV20-1 combines with J gene TRBJ2-7; TCRdb names TRBD2, which stays unverified in the absence of DNA. Germline V gives CDR1 DFQATT, CDR2 SNEGSKA (reference sequence). The length of the CDR3 is 12 residues. The CDR3 spells CSAKDGRYEQYF.

The chain's CDR3 is CAISESWTGFSGNTIYF. V and J are TRBV10-3 and TRBJ1-3; as DNA is missing, the TRBD1 call by TCRdb cannot be tested. The CDR3 spans 17 residues. Germline CDR1 is ENHRY and CDR2 is SYGVKD.

The rearrangement uses TRBV14 and TRBJ2-7. CDR1 SGHDN and CDR2 FVKESK come from the germline V gene. The CDR3 loop spans 15 amino acids. CDR3 loop: CASSQGSIKGYEQYF.

The V and J genes are TRBV6-5 and TRBJ2-1; TCRdb proposes TRBD1, but this gene call is untestable without DNA. Germline V gene lookup returns CDR1 MNHEY and CDR2 SVGAGI. This CDR3 comprises 16 residues. The chain's CDR3 is CASSYSLAGGLGEQFF.